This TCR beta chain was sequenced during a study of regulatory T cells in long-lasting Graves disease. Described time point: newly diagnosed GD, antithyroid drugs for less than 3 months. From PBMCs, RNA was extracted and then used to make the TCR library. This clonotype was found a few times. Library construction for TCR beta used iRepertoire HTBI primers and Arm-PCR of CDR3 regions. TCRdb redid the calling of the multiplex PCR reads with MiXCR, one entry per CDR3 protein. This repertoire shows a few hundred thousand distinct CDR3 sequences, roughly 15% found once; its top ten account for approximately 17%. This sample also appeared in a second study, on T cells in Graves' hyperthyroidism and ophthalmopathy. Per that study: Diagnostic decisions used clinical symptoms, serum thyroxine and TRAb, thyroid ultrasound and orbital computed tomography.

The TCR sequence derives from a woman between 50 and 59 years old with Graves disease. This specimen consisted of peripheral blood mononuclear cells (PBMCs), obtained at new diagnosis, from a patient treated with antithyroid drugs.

This CDR3 reads CASSLGGGLWNEQFF. In nucleotides, the CDR3 is TGTGCCAGCAGCCTTGGGGGGGGTTTATGGAATGAGCAGTTCTTC. The V gene is TRBV7-6, the J gene TRBJ2-1; 7 bases are shared with TRBD2. The CDR3 spans 15 residues. Unmatched junction bases numbered 11, after V lost 5 bases and J lost 7 bases. CDR1 and CDR2 from the germline V gene are SGHVS and FNYEAQ.